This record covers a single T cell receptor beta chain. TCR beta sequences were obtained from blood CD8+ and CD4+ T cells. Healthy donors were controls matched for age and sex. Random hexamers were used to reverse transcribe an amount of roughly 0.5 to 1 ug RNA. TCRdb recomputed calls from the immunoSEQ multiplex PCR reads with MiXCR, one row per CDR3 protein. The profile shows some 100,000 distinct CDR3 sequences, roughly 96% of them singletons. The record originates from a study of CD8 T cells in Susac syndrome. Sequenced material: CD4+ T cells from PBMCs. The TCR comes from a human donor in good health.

The CDR3 reads CASSLVNEQFF. The CDR3 DNA reads as TGTGCCAGCAGCTTGGTGAATGAGCAGTTCTTC. V gene TRBV25-1 combines with J gene TRBJ2-1; D gene unclear. Germline CDR1 reads MGHDK; CDR2 reads SYGVNS. CDR3 size: 11 residues. V was cut by 6 bases and J by 7 bases, with 7 bases left in between.